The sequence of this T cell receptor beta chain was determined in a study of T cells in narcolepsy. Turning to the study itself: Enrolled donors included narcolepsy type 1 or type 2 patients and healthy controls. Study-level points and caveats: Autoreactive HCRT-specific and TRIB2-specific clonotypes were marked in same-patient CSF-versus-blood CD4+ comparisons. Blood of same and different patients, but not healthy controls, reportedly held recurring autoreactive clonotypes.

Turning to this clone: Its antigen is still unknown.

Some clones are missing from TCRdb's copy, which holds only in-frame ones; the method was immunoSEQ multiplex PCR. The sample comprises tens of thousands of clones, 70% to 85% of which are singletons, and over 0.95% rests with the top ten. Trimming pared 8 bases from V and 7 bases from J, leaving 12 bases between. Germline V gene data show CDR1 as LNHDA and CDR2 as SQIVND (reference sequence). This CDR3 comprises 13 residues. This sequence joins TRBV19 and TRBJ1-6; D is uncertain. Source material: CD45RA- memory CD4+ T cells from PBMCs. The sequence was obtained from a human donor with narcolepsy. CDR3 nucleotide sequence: TGTGCCAGTCATGAGGACGGGAATTCACCCCTCCACTTT. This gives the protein CASHEDGNSPLHF.